This T cell receptor beta chain is from a study of blood T cell repertoires in COVID-19 (dated by TCRdb to about 2020). A note on the overall study: Samples from collaborators originated in the United States, Italy and Spain and spanned both the acute and convalescent phases of COVID-19. The material from the prospective study consisted of cDNA or gDNA derived from T cells, B-cell-depleted T cells, or PBMCs. The dataset comprised deeply sampled blood TCRbeta repertoires from subjects exposed to, actively infected with, or recovered from COVID-19. A freely available public database, intended as a resource for researchers studying the immune response to SARS-CoV-2, is where the repertoires were released. The samples were drawn from two sources: the first 160 participants of the ongoing ImmuneRACE study, and over 950 subjects contributed by 6 global collaborators. A de-identified subject ID, COVID-19 status, age in years and sex were almost always included in the sample metadata. Where available, HLA class I and class II types were obtained from metadata supplied by the sample provider rather than from assay-based typing.

At the junction V is shortened by 3 bases and J by 10 bases, with 15 bases in between. Reading the germline V gene (reference sequence) gives CDR1 GTSNPN and CDR2 SVGIG. The CDR3 runs 12 residues from the cysteine to the phenylalanine. The only DNA kept is the CDR3, 36 bases in frame from the first base. What the authors observed across the whole study: How much clinical and demographic metadata was included differed by source and by participant, and the metadata was provided uncurated.

TCRbeta CDR3 regions were amplified from genomic DNA using the immunoSEQ Assay, a bias-controlled multiplex PCR. Processing in the source paper ran as follows. Nucleated cell counts per sample were estimated from amplification of reference gene primers within the assay. Sequence reads were collapsed and filtered to measure the absolute abundance of every unique TCRbeta CDR3 rearrangement. Productive Simpson clonality was computed per sample as the square root of Simpson's diversity index over productive rearrangements. TCRdb re-hosts the immuneACCESS table, in-frame sequences only. Its copies lack some clones; in the studies checked, an unresolved V gene accounts for under half of them, and the cause for the rest is not known. V and J calls and clone size are copied from that table; D and trimming were computed from the DNA. The sample table holds around 270,000 clones, of which about 89% were seen once. In total, the top ten clones hold about 4.2% of the sample.

On this clone itself: No antigen is known for it. No much larger clone exists at a distance of one base, and base qualities are not known.

The collaborating institutions used their own protocols to collect whole blood in K2EDTA tubes. For TCRbeta analysis, collaborators shipped samples in one of three forms: frozen whole blood, isolated PBMCs, or DNA extracted from either of those sample types. This receptor chain uses TRBV30 and TRBJ1-1, and perhaps TRBD1 as D gene, on 6 matching bases. The sample taken for sequencing was peripheral blood. The receptor was derived from a man aged 35 to 55 with acute or convalescent COVID-19. The DNA reads TGTGCCTGGAGAGAAGACAGGCCGGGAGCTTTCTTT. It is translated as CAWREDRPGAFF.